This T cell receptor (beta chain) was documented in a study of blood T cell repertoires in COVID-19. In the study overall: From the United States, Italy and Spain came samples of acute and convalescent COVID-19. T cells, B-cell-depleted T cells, or PBMCs provided the cDNA or gDNA that served as material.

Original processing notes: Nucleated cell counts were estimated from reference gene primer amplification. Sequencing used immunoSEQ multiplex PCR; TCRdb keeps in-frame clones, though not all of them. Clonal size and the V and J genes are those of that table, whereas D and trimming came from the DNA. Of some 320,000 clones in the sample, approximately 90% were seen once. Germline values: CDR1 KGHSH, CDR2 LQKENI. There are 16 residues in the CDR3. Trimming took off 0 bases at V and 6 bases at J, with 18 bases between the two ends. This sequence joins TRBV18 and TRBJ2-7, with D possibly TRBD1 on 6 matching bases. Sequenced input: peripheral blood. This clonotype was obtained from a woman aged 30 to 39 who had recovered from COVID-19. CDR3 DNA: TGTGCCAGCTCACCACCGAGGGGACAATTGTCGTCCGAGCAGTACTTC. Translated, it gives CASSPPRGQLSSEQYF. The complete variable domain, with remaining parts taken from reference TRBV18 and TRBJ2-7, reads NAGVMQNPRHLVRRRGQEARLRCSPMKGHSHVYWYRQLPEEGLKFMVYLQKENIIDESGMPKERFSAEFPKEGPSILRIQQVVRGDSAAYFCASSPPRGQLSSEQYFGPGTRLTVT.